A selection of T cell receptor beta chains follows, all from one sample in a study of cytomegalovirus exposure and HLA in healthy donors. Produced via immunoSEQ multiplex PCR; TCRdb's table is partial and in-frame only. This table lists around 70,000 clones. Specimen: PBMCs. These receptors originate from a woman between 40 and 55 years old in good health and CMV-seropositive. Both conserved end residues are part of each CDR3. A D gene is named only where the DNA matches it firmly.

TRBJ2-2 | TRBV5-1 | 15 | TRBD1 | CASSLRGQNTEELFF | TGCGCCAGCAGCTTACGGGGACAGAACACCGAGGAGCTGTTTTTT
TRBJ1-3 | TRBV30 | 13 | - | CAWTSGFGNTIYF | TGTGCCTGGACCTCGGGGTTTGGAAACACCATATATTTT
TRBJ2-1 | TRBV6-4 | 15 | TRBD2 | CASSTISGGVNEQFF | TGTGCCAGCAGTACTATATCGGGGGGGGTCAATGAGCAGTTCTTC
TRBJ2-3 | TRBV29-1 | 14 | - | CSVVSDFGTDTQYF | TGCAGCGTTGTATCGGACTTTGGGACAGATACGCAGTATTTT
TRBJ2-7 | TRBV21-1 | 18 | - | CASSKFRPRQDRDYEQYF | TGTGCCAGCAGCAAATTTCGCCCGCGACAGGACAGAGACTACGAGCAGTACTTC
TRBJ1-2 | TRBV5-1 | 17 | TRBD1 | CASSLGSGTGLVYGYTF | TGCGCCAGCAGCTTGGGAAGCGGGACAGGGTTAGTCTATGGCTACACCTTC
TRBJ1-5 | TRBV19 | 20 | TRBD1 | CASSTQPRDSRQLGNQPQHF | TGTGCCAGTAGTACTCAACCCCGGGACAGTCGGCAATTGGGCAATCAGCCCCAGCATTTT
TRBJ2-7 | TRBV18 | 13 | TRBD2 | CASSRTSGYEQYF | TGTGCCAGCTCACGGACTAGCGGCTACGAGCAGTACTTC
TRBJ2-1 | TRBV29-1 | 13 | - | CSARTVASGEQFF | TGCAGCGCCCGGACAGTTGCTAGCGGTGAGCAGTTCTTC
TRBJ2-3 | TRBV14 | 14 | - | CASSQYRTTDTQYF | TGTGCCAGCAGCCAATACAGAACCACAGATACGCAGTATTTT
TRBJ1-1 | TRBV7-9 | 10 | - | CASSYTEAFF | TGTGCCAGCTCCTACACTGAAGCTTTCTTT
TRBJ2-3 | TRBV7-3 | 19 | TRBD2 | CASSLMGKLAGGWADTQYF | TGTGCCAGCAGCTTAATGGGCAAACTAGCGGGAGGATGGGCAGATACGCAGTATTTT
TRBJ1-4 | TRBV28 | 15 | TRBD1 | CASSSPGQGAEKLFF | TGTGCCAGCAGTTCGCCGGGACAGGGAGCCGAAAAACTGTTTTTT
TRBJ2-7 | TRBV9 | 14 | TRBD1 | CASSVGTGYYEQYF | TGTGCCAGCAGCGTAGGGACAGGGTACTACGAGCAGTACTTC
TRBJ2-1 | TRBV28 | 12 | - | CASSFASGEQFF | TGTGCCAGCAGTTTTGCATCCGGTGAGCAGTTCTTC
TRBJ1-2 | TRBV5-6 | 14 | TRBD1 | CASSLWQGGRGYTF | TGTGCCAGCAGCTTGTGGCAGGGGGGACGTGGCTACACCTTC
TRBJ2-2 | TRBV10-3 | 17 | TRBD2 | CAISQSSGNKITGELFF | TGTGCCATCAGTCAGTCTAGCGGGAACAAGATCACCGGGGAGCTGTTTTTT
TRBJ1-1 | TRBV5-4 | 16 | - | CASSLGLDGRETEAFF | TGTGCCAGCAGCTTGGGACTGGACGGGAGGGAGACTGAAGCTTTCTTT
TRBJ2-1 | TRBV7-9 | 13 | - | CASSGSTYNEQFF | TGTGCCAGCAGCGGCTCCACCTACAATGAGCAGTTCTTC
TRBJ2-3 | TRBV6-1 | 13 | TRBD2 | CASSRGESDTQYF | TGTGCCAGCAGCCGGGGGGAGTCAGATACGCAGTATTTT
TRBJ2-3 | TRBV5-8 | 17 | - | CASRRRERGGNTDTQYF | TGTGCCAGCCGTCGGAGGGAGAGGGGGGGGAACACAGATACGCAGTATTTT
TRBJ1-2 | TRBV28 | 14 | TRBD1 | CASSFGQGARGYTF | TGTGCCAGCAGTTTCGGACAGGGGGCGCGTGGCTACACCTTC
TRBJ1-1 | TRBV2 | 13 | - | CASSWTRNTEAFF | TGTGCCAGCAGTTGGACACGGAACACTGAAGCTTTCTTT
TRBJ1-1 | TRBV6-5 | 16 | - | CASSYSKGRRDTEAFF | TGTGCCAGCAGTTACTCGAAAGGAAGGAGGGACACTGAAGCTTTCTTT
TRBJ1-2 | TRBV6-1 | 16 | TRBD1 | CASSEQGQGTNYGYTF | TGTGCCAGCAGTGAACAAGGACAGGGAACGAACTATGGCTACACCTTC
TRBJ2-3 | TRBV5-5 | 17 | TRBD1 | CASSLEGPRGSTDTQYF | TGTGCCAGCAGCTTGGAGGGACCCAGGGGGTCCACAGATACGCAGTATTTT
TRBJ1-2 | TRBV5-8 | 14 | - | CASSLGGDPYGYTF | TGTGCCAGCAGCTTAGGAGGGGATCCCTATGGCTACACCTTC
TRBJ2-1 | TRBV5-1 | 14 | - | CASSFVGEAAEQFF | TGCGCCAGCAGCTTCGTGGGAGAGGCAGCCGAGCAGTTCTTC
TRBJ2-5 | TRBV5-8 | 17 | TRBD1 | CASSSSLGQGSFGVQYF | TGTGCCAGCAGCTCCTCCCTGGGACAGGGGTCATTTGGGGTGCAGTACTTC
TRBJ2-3 | TRBV9 | 18 | TRBD2 | CASNRLAGVGGATDTQYF | TGTGCCAGCAACCGACTAGCGGGAGTGGGAGGCGCCACAGATACGCAGTATTTT
TRBJ2-7 | TRBV6-9 | 15 | - | CASSLGLHPTYEQYF | TGTGCCAGCAGTTTGGGACTCCACCCCACCTACGAGCAGTACTTC
TRBJ2-3 | TRBV7-6 | 13 | - | CASSLASTDTQYF | TGTGCCAGCAGCTTAGCGTCAACAGATACGCAGTATTTT
TRBJ2-7 | TRBV4-1 | 16 | - | CASSNQILEAAYEQYF | TGCGCCAGCAGCAACCAGATTCTGGAGGCCGCCTACGAGCAGTACTTC
TRBJ1-2 | TRBV10-3 | 17 | - | CAISEPGPGGGNYGYTF | TGTGCCATCAGTGAGCCGGGACCCGGTGGGGGGAACTATGGCTACACCTTC
TRBJ1-5 | TRBV28 | 16 | TRBD1 | CASRLLRDRGDQPQHF | TGTGCCAGCAGGCTTTTACGGGACAGGGGTGATCAGCCCCAGCATTTT
TRBJ2-7 | TRBV29-1 | 13 | - | CSVVEGGPSEQYF | TGCAGCGTTGTAGAGGGAGGCCCATCCGAGCAGTACTTC
TRBJ1-1 | TRBV9 | 12 | - | CASSVDGKQAFF | TGTGCCAGCAGCGTAGACGGGAAACAAGCTTTCTTT
TRBJ2-1 | TRBV25-1 | 15 | TRBD1 | CASSGRDRGHVEQFF | TGTGCCAGCAGTGGGCGGGACAGGGGGCATGTTGAGCAGTTCTTC
TRBJ2-5 | TRBV29-1 | 12 | - | CSVEASEETQYF | TGCAGCGTTGAAGCTAGCGAAGAGACCCAGTACTTC
TRBJ2-7 | TRBV19 | 14 | - | CASSHGGGGIEQYF | TGTGCCAGTAGTCATGGAGGGGGCGGGATCGAGCAGTACTTC
TRBJ2-1 | TRBV10-3 | 13 | - | CAISQKEGYEQFF | TGTGCCATCAGCCAGAAGGAGGGCTATGAGCAGTTCTTC
TRBJ1-3 | TRBV7-8 | 17 | TRBD1 | CASSLARDSGSGNTIYF | TGTGCCAGCAGCTTAGCGCGGGACAGCGGCTCTGGAAACACCATATATTTT
TRBJ2-2 | TRBV7-2 | 17 | TRBD2 | CASSKGLAGANTGELFF | TGTGCCAGCAGCAAGGGGCTAGCGGGGGCCAACACCGGGGAGCTGTTTTTT
TRBJ1-2 | TRBV5-1 | 13 | - | CASSLDRREGYTF | TGCGCCAGCAGCTTGGACAGGCGCGAAGGCTACACCTTC
TRBJ1-2 | TRBV30 | 11 | - | CAWTSGVGYTF | TGTGCCTGGACCTCAGGGGTTGGCTACACCTTC
TRBJ2-1 | TRBV9 | 16 | TRBD2 | CASSPSSGGNYNEQFF | TGTGCCAGCAGCCCATCTAGCGGGGGAAACTACAATGAGCAGTTCTTC
TRBJ2-5 | TRBV4-2 | 14 | - | CASSQGTERETQYF | TGTGCCAGCAGCCAAGGGACGGAGCGGGAGACCCAGTACTTC
TRBJ2-3 | TRBV30 | 11 | TRBD1 | CAWDREDTQYF | TGTGCCTGGGACAGGGAAGATACGCAGTATTTT
TRBJ2-5 | TRBV11-3 | 17 | TRBD2 | CASSSGGVGLGQETQYF | TGTGCCAGCAGCTCCGGGGGGGTGGGACTAGGTCAAGAGACCCAGTACTTC
TRBJ2-7 | TRBV10-3 | 15 | TRBD2 | CAISGGTSISYEQYF | TGTGCCATCAGTGGCGGGACTAGCATCTCCTACGAGCAGTACTTC
TRBJ1-1 | TRBV5-1 | 15 | - | CASSLEGGGNTEAFF | TGCGCCAGCAGCTTGGAGGGAGGGGGGAACACTGAAGCTTTCTTT
TRBJ1-5 | TRBV6-1 | 14 | TRBD1 | CASSERQGYQPQHF | TGTGCCAGCAGTGAACGACAGGGGTATCAGCCCCAGCATTTT
TRBJ1-1 | TRBV25-1 | 17 | - | CASSEREDGLRVGEAFF | TGTGCCAGCAGTGAACGGGAGGACGGTCTTAGGGTGGGTGAAGCTTTCTTT
TRBJ2-3 | TRBV29-1 | 15 | TRBD2 | CSVDSAGGFTDTQYF | TGCAGCGTTGACAGCGCGGGGGGATTCACAGATACGCAGTATTTT
TRBJ2-3 | TRBV5-1 | 16 | TRBD2 | CASSWSSGGAADTQYF | TGCGCCAGCAGCTGGTCTAGCGGGGGGGCCGCAGATACGCAGTATTTT
TRBJ2-1 | TRBV7-3 | 13 | - | CASSPREYNEQFF | TGTGCCAGCAGCCCAAGGGAGTACAATGAGCAGTTCTTC
TRBJ2-3 | TRBV14 | 18 | - | CASSQFRDSGGSTDTQYF | TGTGCCAGCAGCCAATTTCGTGATAGCGGAGGGAGCACAGATACGCAGTATTTT